These 14 T cell receptor delta chains share one sample of origin, sequenced in a study of gammadelta T cells in human blood. TCRdb fed the RT-PCR reads into CATT to redo clone calling. The data contain about 800 delta-chain clones, 50% to 65% of them singletons. What was sequenced was Vgamma9Vdelta2 gamma-delta T cells from infant blood. The origin of the receptors is a human donor.

By share, this clone ranks as medium-sized. This chain connects TRDV2 to TRDJ3, with 9 nucleotides matching TRDD3. Germline V gene data show CDR1 as GEAIGNYY and CDR2 as EKD. J was trimmed by 1 base and V by 0 bases; bases with no gene match: 9. The length of the CDR3 is 20 residues. The CDR3 coding sequence is TGTGCCTGTGACACCTTCTTACTGGGGGACTTATCCTGGGACACCCGACAGATGTTTTTC. This encodes CACDTFLLGDLSWDTRQMFF.

This clone is termed large (0.1 to 1%). Other DNA sequences in this specimen translate into the identical CDR3. The chain recombines TRDV2 with TRDJ3, with 13 bases identical to TRDD3. The CDR3 runs to 21 residues. The germline gives CDR1 GEAIGNYY, CDR2 EKD. With 2 bases clipped from V and 2 bases from J, the junction kept 11 bases outside the gene matches. The CDR3 DNA is TGTGCCTGTGACAAATACTGGGGGATACGCGAGGGACCCTGGGACACCCGACAGATGTTTTTC. Its translation: CACDKYWGIREGPWDTRQMFF.

This clone has only a few counts. A read error may explain this, as a much larger clone is one base away. Distinct nucleotide sequences in the sample also encode this CDR3. The chain has TRDV2 and TRDJ3; TRDD3 aligns across 11 bases. CDR1 is GEAIGNYY and CDR2 is EKD in the germline V gene. The CDR3 sequence is 18 residues long. The CDR3 protein is CACDTYWGISWDTRQMFF. CDR3 in DNA: TGTGCCTGTGACACCTACTGGGGGATATCCTGGGACACTCGACAGATGTTTTTC.

In its sample, this clone was seen a few times. A far larger clone lies a single base away; this is likely a read error. This chain connects TRDV2 to TRDJ3; 10 nucleotides align to TRDD3. This CDR3 has 23 residues. Germline loops: CDR1 GEAIGNYY, CDR2 EKD. After removal of 1 base from V and 0 bases from J, the junction contained 17 bases not matched to a gene. CDR3 nucleotide sequence: TGTGCCTGTGACACAGCGGGTCTACTGGGGGATGCCCGGAGCTCCTGGGACACCCGACAGATGTTTTTC. Translating gives CACDTAGLLGDARSSWDTRQMFF.

This clone was detected only a few times. Given a much more abundant clone one base away, this may be a read error. Other DNA sequences in this sample translate to the same CDR3. J is TRDJ3 and V is TRAV23/DV6, with D hard to call. Per the germline V gene, CDR1 is NTAFDY and CDR2 is IRPDVSE (reference sequence). The CDR3 loop spans 12 amino acids. The CDR3, as DNA: TGTGCAGCAGGCCGGGACACTCGACAGATGTTTTTC. Its protein is CAAGRDTRQMFF.

With respect to this clone: Given a far larger clone just one base away, this is likely a sequencing read error. The gene calls are TRDV2 and TRDJ3, with TRDD3 matching over 9 bases. This CDR3 is built from 21 residues. Trimming removed 0 bases from V and 3 bases from J; junction bases left unmatched: 14. CDR1 is GEAIGNYY, CDR2 EKD, per germline. CDR3 amino acids: CACDTVKPGGFKLWDTRQMFF. For the CDR3, the DNA is TGTGCCTGTGACACCGTAAAACCTGGGGGATTCAAGCTCTGGGACACCCGACAGATGTTTTTC.

Comments on this clone: This DNA translates differently at residue 13 from the TCRdb protein, which is that of a much larger clone; a read error is likely, and the protein shown is the DNA's own translation. The chain joins TRDV2 to TRDJ2, with TRDD3 matching 12 bases. CDR1 is GEAIGNYY and CDR2 is EKD in the germline V gene. The CDR3 is made up of 17 amino acids. CDR3 nucleotide sequence: TGTGCCTGTGACACCCTACTGGGGGATACTTTGACAGGACAACTCTTCTTT. This gives the protein CACDTLLGDTLTGQLFF.

By share, this clone ranks as large. The sample has other DNA sequences that encode this CDR3 too. The V call is TRDV2, the J call TRDJ3; 7 bases are shared with TRDD3. This CDR3 region has 20 residues. Germline CDR1 is GEAIGNYY and CDR2 is EKD. With V trimmed by 0 bases and J by 0 bases, 10 bases remained unmatched. The CDR3 loop reads CACDTWGTSDSSWDTRQMFF. CDR3 coding DNA: TGTGCCTGTGACACCTGGGGGACGTCGGATAGCTCCTGGGACACCCGACAGATGTTTTTC.

To note about this clone: Since a far larger clone is one base different, this is likely a read error. The genes are TRDV2 and TRDJ3; 13 bases are shared with TRDD3. The ends lost 0 bases at V and 4 bases at J; junction bases unmatched: 11. CDR3 length: 21 residues. Germline V gives CDR1 GEAIGNYY, CDR2 EKD. The chain's CDR3 is CACDTGPTGGYGLWDTRQMFF. The CDR3 DNA is TGTGCCTGTGACACCGGCCCTACTGGGGGATACGGGTTATGGGACACCCGACAGATGTTTTTC.

As concerns this clone: This likely reflects a read error, since a far larger clone is one base away. The sample carries other DNA sequences with the same CDR3. The chain is built from TRDV2 and TRDJ1; 10 nucleotides agree with TRDD3. V lost 3 bases and J lost 2; bases outside the gene matches: 2. The germline CDR1 and CDR2 sequences are GEAIGNYY and EKD. The CDR3 is made up of 14 amino acids. The DNA of the CDR3 is TGTGCCTGTGACCTACTGGGGGATACCGATAAACTCATCTTT. Translating it yields CACDLLGDTDKLIF.

As for this clone: Since a far larger clone is one base different, this is likely a read error. J is TRDJ3 and V is TRDV2; the match to TRDD3 covers 9 bases. The CDR3 has 21 amino acids. Germline V CDR1 and CDR2: GEAIGNYY, EKD. For the CDR3, the DNA is TGTGCCTGTGACACCGTAAAACCTGGGGGATTCGAGCTCTGGGACATCCGACAGATGTTTTTC. This encodes CACDTVKPGGFELWDIRQMFF.

To note about this clone: It differs at one base from a far larger clone, so likely a read error. The sample carries other DNA sequences with the same CDR3. The gene calls are TRDV2 and TRDJ3, with TRDD3 matching 8 bases. Germline CDR1 GEAIGNYY, CDR2 EKD. V shed 3 bases and J 0 bases; nucleotides not matched to a gene: 12. The CDR3 spans 20 residues. The CDR3 nucleotides read TGTGCCTGTGACCCCCTGTACTGGGGGGCTCCCTCCTGGGACACCCGACAGATGTTTTTC. Translating it yields CACDPLYWGAPSWDTRQMFF.

Points on this clone: This DNA translates differently at residue 13 from the TCRdb protein, which is that of a much larger clone; a read error is likely, and the protein shown is the DNA's own translation. The chain uses TRDV2 and TRDJ3; 12 bases align to TRDD3. The CDR3 is 17 residues long. Looked up from germline, CDR1 is GEAIGNYY and CDR2 is EKD. CDR3 sequence reads: CACDIVLGDTSTPQMFF. The CDR3 DNA follows: TGTGCCTGTGACATCGTACTGGGGGATACCTCTACCCCACAGATGTTTTTC.

In regard to this clone: A far larger clone is just one base off, so this is likely a read error. This CDR3 is also generated by other DNA sequences in the sample. V and J are TRDV2 and TRDJ1; 9 bases are a match to TRDD3. V lost 3 bases, J lost 2 bases, and 3 bases stayed unmatched. The length of the CDR3 is 14 residues. CDR1 is GEAIGNYY and CDR2 is EKD in the germline V gene. In DNA form, the CDR3 reads TGTGCCTGTGACTCTCTGGGGGATACCGATAAACTCATCTTT. This translates into CACDSLGDTDKLIF.